This T cell receptor beta chain stems from a study of blood T cells in healthy people across ages. For the second PCR, which ran for roughly 7 to 11 cycles, a sample-barcoded 5' primer and a J-beta primer mix were used. TCRdb reprocessed the 5' RACE reads via MiXCR and lists one record per CDR3 protein. This sample has some 1.6 million distinct CDR3 sequences; roughly 32% occur once, and the top ten carry about 10%. Study-level findings and limits: More naive CD4+ cells and higher diversity were found in long-lived than in aged donors.

Per sample, no less than 5 micrograms of total RNA were extracted. CDR1 and CDR2 from the germline V gene are SGHVS and FQNEAQ. This CDR3 is built from 17 residues. The V and J ends lost 4 bases and 2 bases, in that order; junction bases with no gene match: 12. For this clonotype: The antigen is unknown.

The receptor's source is a young woman in good health. This sequence joins TRBV7-8 and TRBJ2-7, with 9 bases lining up with TRBD2. The material sequenced was blood. CDR3 residues: CASSSLGGSGRTYEQYF. The CDR3 nucleotides read TGTGCCAGCAGCTCACTAGGAGGTAGCGGGAGAACCTACGAGCAGTACTTC.